This record concerns one T cell receptor beta chain sequence. Its matching antigen is unknown. Vbeta (60) and Jbeta (13) primers were used in the PCR. Here immunoSEQ multiplex PCR was the method, and the copy in TCRdb shows in-frame clones only, minus some. The data show 82,000 or so clones, roughly 74% seen once. This entry comes from a study of cytomegalovirus exposure and HLA in healthy donors. Study-wide points: Indistinguishable V segments, including TRBV6-2 and TRBV6-3, were excluded.

V was pared by 3 bases and J by 1 base, with 10 bases between. Germline V CDR1 and CDR2: MNHEY, SVGAGI. The CDR3 is 15 residues long. The receptor was derived from a woman between 50 and 59 years old in good health and CMV-seropositive. The sequenced sample consisted of PBMCs. The chain carries TRBV6-5 and TRBJ1-3; TRBD1 is a possible D gene (5 bases). The CDR3: CASSYSGESGNTIYF. CDR3 nucleotides: TGTGCCAGCAGTTATTCGGGGGAGTCTGGAAACACCATATATTTT.